The 9 T cell receptor beta chains listed next were all sequenced from one sample in a study of blood T cells in healthy people across ages. Together with a sample-barcoded 5' primer, a J-beta primer mix was included in a second PCR lasting roughly 6 to 12 cycles. One entry per CDR3 protein results from TCRdb running MiXCR on the 5' RACE reads. The sample has hundreds of thousands of distinct CDR3 sequences, approximately 59% seen once. Specimen: blood. The receptor source for this set is a young man in good health.

V usage is TRBV20-1 and J usage is TRBJ2-5; 10 nucleotides line up with TRBD2. Germline V gene sequence: CDR1 DFQATT, CDR2 SNEGSKA (reference sequence). The CDR3 has 12 amino acids. The trim removed 6 bases at V and 7 bases at J, leaving 5 bases unmatched. CDR3 residues: CSAASGGTTQYF. CDR3 nucleotide sequence: TGCAGTGCGGCTAGCGGGGGTACGACCCAGTACTTC.

This clonotype has only a few counts. The genes are TRBV4-2 and TRBJ2-5; either TRBD1 or TRBD2 may supply D (6 bases each). Per the germline V gene, CDR1 is LGHNA and CDR2 is YNFKEQ. The CDR3 length is 15 residues. The ends were cut back, 4 bases at V and 5 bases at J, with 17 bases in the middle. This CDR3 is CASSLPPPGAETQYF. DNA for the CDR3: TGTGCCAGCAGCCTCCCCCCCCCGGGGGCTGAGACCCAGTACTTC.

This clonotype was detected only a few times. The V and J genes are TRBV6-5 and TRBJ2-4, with 7 positions matching TRBD1. The end of the DNA fits TRBJ2-7 better, so the J call may be wrong. CDR1 is MNHEY and CDR2 is SVGAGI in the germline V gene. The CDR3 has 12 residues. As DNA, the CDR3 is TGTGCCAGCAGGGCAGGGGGCTACGAGCAGTACTTC. This sequence encodes CASRAGGYEQYF.

This CDR3 reads CASSASSGTGNYEQYF. As DNA, the CDR3 is TGTGCCAGCAGCGCGTCCTCCGGGACAGGGAACTACGAGCAGTACTTC. The chain employs TRBV9 and TRBJ2-7; 9 bases match TRBD1. Germline V gene lookup returns CDR1 SGDLS and CDR2 YYNGEE. Trimming at V came to 3 bases and at J to 3 bases, leaving 10 bases not matched to a gene. This CDR3 is built from 16 residues.

The genes are TRBV29-1 and TRBJ2-7; 7 positions agree with TRBD1. J gave up 4 bases and V 7 bases, and 7 bases lay outside the gene matches. The germline gives CDR1 SQVTM, CDR2 ANQGSEA. The CDR3 is made up of 12 amino acids. The DNA of the CDR3 is TGCAGCGCTGGGCAGGGGGTTTACGAGCAGTACTTC. Its protein is CSAGQGVYEQYF.

The chain combines TRBV18 with TRBJ2-1; D could derive from TRBD1 or TRBD2 (5 bases each). The CDR3 runs 15 residues. Deletions cut 3 bases from V and 3 bases from J, with 12 bases between. Germline-derived CDR1 and CDR2 are KGHSH and LQKENI. CDR3 sequence: CASSPRDGHYNEQFF. CDR3 DNA: TGTGCCAGCTCACCCCGGGACGGACACTACAATGAGCAGTTCTTC.

With regard to this clonotype: The junction departs from the called germline gene at one end, perhaps through a read error. The chain uses TRBV29-1 and TRBJ1-2, with 9 bases fitting TRBD1. CDR1 SQVTM and CDR2 ANQGSEA come from the germline V gene. The CDR3 is 14 residues long. Here the CDR3 reads CSVEGPGQGQGYTF. CDR3 sequence (DNA): TGCAGCGTAGAAGGGCCGGGACAGGGCCAGGGCTACACCTTC.

The gene calls are TRBV29-1 and TRBJ2-3, with TRBD1 matching over 10 bases. Germline loops: CDR1 SQVTM, CDR2 ANQGSEA. The CDR3 consists of 17 residues. V gave up 1 base and J gave up 2 bases; unmatched junction bases: 9. CDR3 amino acids: CSVEGNPTGGATDTQYF. In nucleotides, the CDR3 is TGCAGCGTTGAAGGAAACCCGACAGGGGGCGCCACAGATACGCAGTATTTT.

The chain uses TRBV2 and TRBJ2-5; maybe TRBD2 (6 bases). The CDR3 runs 16 residues. The V gene's germline CDR1 is SNHLY and CDR2 FYNNEI. Trimming shortened V by 0 bases and J by 5 bases, and 16 bases separated the two germline ends. CDR3 residues: CASSEASGSGIETQYF. The CDR3, as DNA: TGTGCCAGCAGTGAAGCTAGCGGTTCAGGGATCGAGACCCAGTACTTC.